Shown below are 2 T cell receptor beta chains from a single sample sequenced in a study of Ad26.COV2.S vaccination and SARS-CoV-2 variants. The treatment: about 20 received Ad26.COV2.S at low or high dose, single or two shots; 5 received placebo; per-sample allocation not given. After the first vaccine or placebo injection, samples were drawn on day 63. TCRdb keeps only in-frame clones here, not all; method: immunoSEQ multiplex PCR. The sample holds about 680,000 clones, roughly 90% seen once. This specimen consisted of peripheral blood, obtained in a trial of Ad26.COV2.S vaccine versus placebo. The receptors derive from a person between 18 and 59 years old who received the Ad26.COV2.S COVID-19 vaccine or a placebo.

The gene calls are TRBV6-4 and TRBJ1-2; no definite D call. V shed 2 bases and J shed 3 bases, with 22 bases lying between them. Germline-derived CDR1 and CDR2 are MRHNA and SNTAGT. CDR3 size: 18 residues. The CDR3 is CASSDGLSTGGSYYGYTF. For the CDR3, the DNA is TGTGCCAGCAGTGACGGACTCTCTACGGGAGGATCTTACTATGGCTACACCTTC.

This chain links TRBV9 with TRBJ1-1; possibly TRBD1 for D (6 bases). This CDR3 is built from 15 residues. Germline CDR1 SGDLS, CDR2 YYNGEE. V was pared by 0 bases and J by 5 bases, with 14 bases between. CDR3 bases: TGTGCCAGCAGCGTAGCTACAGGGAGAGGGACTGAAGCTTTCTTT. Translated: CASSVATGRGTEAFF.